A selection of T cell receptor beta chains follows, all from one sample in a study of blood T cell repertoires in COVID-19. Repertoires were generated with immunoSEQ multiplex PCR, while TCRdb's copy carries only in-frame clones and drops some. The table lists about 220,000 clones, 80% to 85% of them singletons. Input material: PBMCs or T cells enriched from blood (not recorded which). The receptors originated from a woman in her 40s who had recovered from COVID-19. Both conserved end residues are part of each CDR3. A D gene is named only where the DNA matches it firmly. A row's size may be missing; if present it is once, few, many or a size class.

size	V	J	D	CDR3	DNA
.	TRBV4-1	TRBJ1-1	.	CASSQDAGRGTEAFF	TGCGCCAGCAGCCAAGACGCGGGGCGGGGAACTGAAGCTTTCTTT
.	TRBV6-5	TRBJ1-5	TRBD1	CASSSGTGGSQPQHF	TGTGCCAGCAGTTCCGGGACAGGGGGATCACAGCCCCAGCATTTT
.	TRBV4-2	TRBJ1-1	TRBD1	CASSQGRGTGGSEAFF	TGTGCCAGCAGCCAAGGTCGGGGGACAGGGGGCTCTGAAGCTTTCTTT
few	TRBV30	TRBJ2-1	.	CAWDLPTSEQFF	TGTGCCTGGGACTTACCGACGAGTGAGCAGTTCTTC
.	TRBV19	TRBJ1-2	.	CASSIGEGSGYTF	TGTGCCAGTAGTATCGGGGAAGGTAGCGGCTACACCTTC
once	TRBV2	TRBJ1-5	.	CASSEEGGNQPQHF	TGTGCCAGCAGTGAAGAGGGGGGCAATCAGCCCCAGCATTTT
few	TRBV6-5	TRBJ2-5	.	CASSLQETQYF	TGTGCCAGCAGTCTACAAGAGACCCAGTACTTC
.	TRBV14	TRBJ1-2	TRBD1	CASSHPTGGSGYTF	TGTGCCAGCAGCCACCCGACAGGGGGCTCCGGCTACACCTTC
.	TRBV3-1/TRBV3-2	TRBJ1-2	.	CASSQVRDGGNGYTF	TGTGCCAGCAGCCAAGTGCGTGATGGAGGGAATGGCTACACCTTC
.	TRBV27	TRBJ1-2	TRBD1	CASSPGTGREGDYGYTF	TGTGCCAGCAGTCCCGGGACAGGGAGGGAGGGCGACTATGGCTACACCTTC
few	TRBV10-3	TRBJ2-3	.	CAISESVGVRTDTQYF	TGTGCCATCAGTGAGTCGGTGGGAGTCCGCACAGATACGCAGTATTTT
.	TRBV27	TRBJ2-7	TRBD1	CASSSLHRDRGLDEQYF	TGTGCCAGCAGTTCGCTACACCGGGACAGGGGGCTGGACGAGCAGTACTTC